This TCR beta chain was recorded in a study of sequential checkpoint blockade in melanoma. The CDR3 length is 14 residues. CDR1 is SGHVS and CDR2 is FQNEAQ in the germline V gene. V was trimmed by 1 base and J by 5 bases, leaving 12 bases between them. Specified treatment: randomized to nivolumab then ipilimumab (arm A) or the reverse (arm B). No patient had prior DNA-damaging chemotherapy. In its sample, this clone was seen a few times. Assay used: immunoSEQ multiplex PCR; TCRdb lists only in-frame clones, some missing. The sample carries roughly 11,000 clones, roughly 83% recorded once. The chain joins TRBV7-8 to TRBJ2-7, with D perhaps matching TRBD1 (6 bases). This TCR was sampled from a human donor with melanoma. Specimen: CD8+ T cells sorted from blood (inferred from file names), collected from a patient given nivolumab and ipilimumab in sequence. The CDR3 DNA sequence: TGTGCCAGCAGCTTAGAAAGTGAGGGGGACGAGCAGTACTTC. This sequence encodes CASSLESEGDEQYF.